The 12 T cell receptor beta chains presented below share a single source sample, sequenced in a study of human T cells and chemical hapten exposure. This sample's time point: patch test 3, about 24 weeks after DPC sensitization. Treatment given: therapeutic diphenylcyclopropenone sensitization with weekly scalp DPC. TCRdb reprocessed the RACE reads with MiXCR, giving one entry per CDR3 protein. The repertoire holds roughly 50,000 distinct CDR3 sequences, with 9% to 10% as singletons. Here the sequenced sample was whole blood, taken in connection with sensitization to the hapten diphenylcyclopropenone (DPC). The receptors here all came from a woman between 40 and 55 years old with alopecia areata. Some clones in this sample may be carry-over from other donors' samples.

Many counts were recorded for this clonotype. The rearrangement joins TRBV6-4 to TRBJ2-2; 8 bases map to TRBD1. This CDR3 region has 16 residues. V shed 3 bases and J 5 bases; nucleotides not matched to a gene: 8. Germline V lookup: CDR1 MRHNA, CDR2 SNTAGT. This CDR3 reads CASSEGAGGATGELFF. The CDR3 DNA follows: TGTGCCAGCAGTGAGGGAGCAGGGGGCGCGACCGGGGAGCTGTTTTTT.

This clonotype was seen more than once but under ten times. This rearrangement joins TRBV30 to TRBJ1-4; TRBD1 matches 7 bases. Germline lookup yields CDR1 GTSNPN and CDR2 SVGIG (reference sequence). The CDR3 sequence is 14 residues long. The CDR3 protein is CACGGGWPNEKLFF. DNA of the CDR3: TGTGCATGTGGAGGGGGCTGGCCTAATGAAAAACTGTTTTTT.

This clonotype was counted many times. The chain has TRBV7-3 and TRBJ2-1, with 15 bases that match TRBD2. CDR1 SGHTA and CDR2 FQGTGA come from the germline V gene. The CDR3 is 16 residues long. J gave up 3 bases and V 5 bases, and 2 bases lay outside the gene matches. CDR3 nucleotides: TGTGCCAGCAGCGGGACTAGCGGGGGGCTCTACAATGAGCAGTTCTTC. Residues: CASSGTSGGLYNEQFF.

The sample holds many counts of this clonotype. This sequence joins TRBV2 and TRBJ1-1; 8 nucleotides align to TRBD1. This CDR3 has 15 amino acids. The V gene's germline CDR1 is SNHLY and CDR2 FYNNEI. With 5 bases clipped from V and 4 bases from J, the junction kept 9 bases outside the gene matches. CDR3 in DNA: TGTGCCAGCAGTACCAACAGGGGGACCGGCACTGAAGCTTTCTTT. This translates into CASSTNRGTGTEAFF.

This clonotype has a count of ten or more. This chain's CDR3 is CSVPRRGPAGQPQHF. The CDR3 DNA reads TGCAGTGTTCCCCGGAGGGGGCCGGCAGGGCAGCCCCAGCATTTT. V usage is TRBV20-1 and J usage is TRBJ1-5; 7 bases agree with TRBD1. Germline CDR1 reads DFQATT; CDR2 reads SNEGSKA (reference sequence). This CDR3 region has 15 residues. V trimming: 7 bases; J trimming: 7 bases; junction bases outside the gene matches: 16.

This clonotype was counted at least ten times. The chain joins TRBV7-2 to TRBJ2-2; TRBD2 matches at 9 bases. After removal of 3 bases from V and 1 base from J, the junction contained 6 bases not matched to a gene. Germline V lookup: CDR1 SGHTA, CDR2 FQGNSA. CDR3 length: 17 amino acids. The CDR3 nucleotides read TGTGCCAGCAGCTTTAGAAGCGGGGGGCTGAACACCGGGGAGCTGTTTTTT. It translates to CASSFRSGGLNTGELFF.

At least ten counts were recorded for this clonotype. CDR3: CASSHGGQQETQYF. In nucleotides, the CDR3 is TGTGCCAGCAGTCACGGGGGACAACAAGAGACCCAGTACTTC. The rearrangement uses TRBV7-2 and TRBJ2-5, with D perhaps assigned TRBD1 or TRBD2 (6 bases each). CDR3 size: 14 residues. The germline V and J ends were trimmed by 6 bases and 2 bases, with 13 bases remaining between them. Per germline, CDR1 SGHTA and CDR2 FQGNSA.

V is TRBV4-2 and J is TRBJ2-7; D remains ambiguous. V shed 2 bases and J shed 6 bases, with 2 bases lying between them. This CDR3 has 10 amino acids. CDR1 is LGHNA and CDR2 is YNFKEQ in the germline V gene. CDR3 residues: CASSQFEQYF. The CDR3 DNA is TGTGCCAGCAGCCAATTCGAGCAGTACTTC.

In its sample, this clonotype was seen many times. CDR3 residues: CASSPFLATLAKNIQYF. The DNA for the CDR3 is TGTGCCAGCAGCCCTTTTTTAGCCACCTTAGCCAAAAACATTCAGTACTTC. The V and J genes are TRBV28 and TRBJ2-4; no clear D gene. CDR1 MDHEN and CDR2 SYDVKM come from the germline V gene. There are 17 residues in the CDR3. V was shortened by 6 bases and J by 0 bases, with 18 bases between the two germline ends.

This clonotype was seen at least ten times. V and J are TRBV14 and TRBJ2-1; the match to TRBD2 covers 12 bases. This CDR3 region has 21 residues. Per the germline V gene, CDR1 is SGHDN and CDR2 is FVKESK. The junction had 16 bases not matched to a gene; V was cut back by 4 bases and J by 0 bases. The DNA of the CDR3 is TGTGCCAGCAGCCTCCACAGGTCCGGGACTAGCGGGTACCGCTCCTACAATGAGCAGTTCTTC. This sequence encodes CASSLHRSGTSGYRSYNEQFF.

By sample share, this clonotype is medium-sized. The CDR3 DNA sequence: TGTGCCAGCAGTGACTCTAGCGGGGGGGCCACAGATACGCAGTATTTT. Amino acid sequence: CASSDSSGGATDTQYF. The rearrangement links TRBV6-4 to TRBJ2-3, with TRBD2 matching 11 bases. CDR3 size: 16 residues. The J segment lost 2 bases and the V segment lost 0 bases, leaving 1 base of the junction unmatched. Germline assignment: CDR1 MRHNA and CDR2 SNTAGT.

This clonotype has at least ten counts. The chain carries TRBV7-2 and TRBJ2-3, with 16 positions matching TRBD2. The CDR3 is made up of 21 amino acids. The germline gives CDR1 SGHTA, CDR2 FQGNSA. V trimming: 6 bases; J trimming: 4 bases; junction bases outside the gene matches: 19. CDR3 loop: CASRAKEPGLAGGPSADTQYF. CDR3 bases: TGTGCCAGCAGGGCGAAGGAACCGGGACTAGCGGGGGGGCCATCCGCAGATACGCAGTATTTT. Full variable domain (remainder filled in from reference TRBV7-2 and TRBJ2-3): GAGVSQSPSNKVTEKGKDVELRCDPISGHTALYWYRQSLGQGLEFLIYFQGNSAPDKSGLPSDRFSAERTGGSVSTLTIQRTQQEDSAVYLCASRAKEPGLAGGPSADTQYFGPGTRLTVL.